This T cell receptor beta chain was sequenced during a study of blood T cells in healthy people across ages. V was pared by 2 bases and J by 4 bases, with 11 bases between. This CDR3 contains 14 residues. CDR1 is MNHEY and CDR2 is SVGAGI in the germline V gene. The use of a sample-barcoded 5' primer and a J-beta primer mix characterized a second PCR of about 7 to 12 cycles. Researchers report that each sample yielded at least 2.5 million CDR3-containing paired-end reads. TCRdb re-analysed the 5' RACE reads in MiXCR, keeping a single row per CDR3 protein. The sample includes around 670,000 distinct CDR3 sequences, about 30% of them seen just once. The sample providers were healthy Caucasian people from Russia, aged about 6 to 90. At least 7 million PBMCs were isolated per sample. The authors extracted at least 6 micrograms of total RNA per sample. This clonotype was detected ten times or more.

Sequencing was carried out using blood. This receptor was taken from an elderly woman in good health. The gene calls are TRBV6-5 and TRBJ1-2; perhaps TRBD1 as D (6 bases). The CDR3 sequence is CASSYDGQIYGYTF. DNA of the CDR3: TGTGCCAGCAGTTACGATGGACAGATCTATGGCTACACCTTC.